This TCR beta chain was recovered during a study of blood T cell repertoires in COVID-19. Study information: COVID-19 samples, acute and convalescent, were from the United States, Italy and Spain. Sources were T cells, B-cell-depleted T cells, or PBMCs; the material itself was cDNA or gDNA.

Original handling: How many nucleated cells were present was estimated from reference gene primer amplification. The protocol was immunoSEQ multiplex PCR, while the TCRdb copy is restricted to in-frame clones and leaves out a portion. V and J calls and clone size are copied from that table; D and trimming were computed from the DNA. The sample has approximately 130,000 clones, 75% to 90% seen once. This CDR3 spans 13 amino acids. The germline gives CDR1 SGHTA, CDR2 FQGNSA. V was clipped by 6 bases and J by 1 base; unmatched bases: 2. The chain joins TRBV7-2 to TRBJ2-5; 7 bases align to TRBD1. Input material: peripheral blood. The clonotype was recovered from a human donor in a cohort sampled during active COVID-19. In DNA form, the CDR3 reads TGTGCCAGCAGACGGGACAGCCAAGAGACCCAGTACTTC. Protein: CASRRDSQETQYF.